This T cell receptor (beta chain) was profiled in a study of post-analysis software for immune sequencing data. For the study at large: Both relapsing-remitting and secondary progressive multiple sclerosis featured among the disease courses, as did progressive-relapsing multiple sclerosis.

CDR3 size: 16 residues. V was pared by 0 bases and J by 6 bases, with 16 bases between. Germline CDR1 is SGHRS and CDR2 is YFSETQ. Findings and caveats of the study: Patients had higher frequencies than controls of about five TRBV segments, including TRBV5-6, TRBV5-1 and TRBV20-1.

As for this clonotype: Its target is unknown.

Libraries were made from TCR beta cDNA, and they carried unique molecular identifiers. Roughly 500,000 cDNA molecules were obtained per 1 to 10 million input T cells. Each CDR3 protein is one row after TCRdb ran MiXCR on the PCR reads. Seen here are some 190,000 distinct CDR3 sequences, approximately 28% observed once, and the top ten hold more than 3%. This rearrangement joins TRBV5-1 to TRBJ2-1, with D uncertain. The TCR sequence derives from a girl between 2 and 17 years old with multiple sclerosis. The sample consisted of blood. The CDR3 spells CASSLGARSAGNEQFF. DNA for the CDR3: TGCGCCAGCAGCTTGGGGGCCAGGTCCGCTGGCAATGAGCAGTTCTTC.